This T cell receptor (beta chain) was sequenced in a study of cytomegalovirus exposure and HLA in healthy donors. Study-wide points: Confirmation was obtained in vitro that a few CMV-associated chains are specific for CMV antigens.

The primer mix had 60 Vbeta and 13 Jbeta primers. Using immunoSEQ multiplex PCR, the repertoire was profiled, and TCRdb retains in-frame clones only, with some absent. The data show approximately 120,000 clones, around three quarters seen once. This clone was seen a handful of times. What it binds is unknown. Other DNA sequences of this sample code for an identical CDR3. V lost 6 bases, J lost 7 bases, and 12 bases lay in between. The CDR3 runs 11 residues. The germline gives CDR1 DFQATT, CDR2 SNEGSKA (reference sequence). The TCR was taken from a man aged 25 to 40 in good health and CMV-seronegative. This chain connects TRBV20-1 to TRBJ1-1; TRBD1 might be the D (6 bases). The sample consisted of PBMCs. For the CDR3, the DNA is TGCAGTGCGCACCGGGACATTGAAGCTTTCTTT. Amino acids: CSAHRDIEAFF.